The 29 T cell receptor beta chains below all came from one sample that was sequenced in a study of blood T cell repertoires in COVID-19. Repertoires were generated with immunoSEQ multiplex PCR, while TCRdb's copy carries only in-frame clones and drops some. Altogether 150,000 to 200,000 clones are present, more than 75% being singletons, with the ten largest covering approximately 9.1%. Sequences were obtained from peripheral blood. The receptors originated from a woman between 70 and 85 years old with acute or convalescent COVID-19.

This clone is medium-sized in the sample. The chain couples TRBV13 to TRBJ2-3; 9 nucleotides align to TRBD2. The CDR3 length is 16 residues. The germline CDR1 and CDR2 sequences are PRHDT and FYEKMQ (reference sequence). V gave up 7 bases and J gave up 6 bases; unmatched junction bases: 14. The CDR3 protein is CASNPLEGLASDTQYF. The CDR3 bases are TGTGCCAGCAACCCGCTTGAGGGACTAGCATCGGATACGCAGTATTTT.

The chain combines TRBV10-1 with TRBJ1-1; TRBD1 is a possible D gene (6 bases). V was shortened by 1 base and J by 6 bases, with 9 bases between the two germline ends. The CDR3 is made up of 13 amino acids. The germline V gene encodes CDR1 WNHNN and CDR2 SYGVQD (reference sequence). CDR3 nucleotide sequence: TGCGCCAGCAGTGAGTGGCGGACAGCTGAAGCTTTCTTT. Amino acid sequence: CASSEWRTAEAFF.

This chain connects TRBV30 to TRBJ2-1, with TRBD1 as a possible D gene (5 bases). CDR3 size: 16 residues. Germline V gene data show CDR1 as GTSNPN and CDR2 as SVGIG (reference sequence). V lost 0 bases to trimming and J lost 0 bases, with 12 bases between them. The CDR3 DNA sequence: TGTGCCTGGAGTGTGTCTGGGGCCAGCTCCTACAATGAGCAGTTCTTC. Its protein is CAWSVSGASSYNEQFF.

V usage is TRBV19 and J usage is TRBJ2-3, with 8 bases that match TRBD1. Germline V gene data show CDR1 as LNHDA and CDR2 as SQIVND (reference sequence). This CDR3 contains 15 residues. Losses at the gene ends were 3 bases for V and 1 base for J; bases not matched to a gene: 3. CDR3: CASSIAGGRTDTQYF. CDR3 nucleotides: TGTGCCAGTAGTATCGCAGGGGGCCGCACAGATACGCAGTATTTT.

The V call is TRBV5-5, the J call TRBJ2-1, with 10 positions matching TRBD1. The ends lost 3 bases at V and 2 bases at J; junction bases unmatched: 5. The CDR3 is 16 amino acids. Germline CDR1 SGHKS, CDR2 YYEKEE (reference sequence). The CDR3 DNA sequence: TGTGCCAGCAGCTCCAGGACAGGGGGTACCTACAATGAGCAGTTCTTC. As protein: CASSSRTGGTYNEQFF. The variable domain in full, with the rest retrieved from reference TRBV5-5 and TRBJ2-1, is DAGVTQSPTHLIKTRGQQVTLRCSPISGHKSVSWYQQVLGQGPQFIFQYYEKEERGRGNFPDRFSARQFPNYSSELNVNALLLGDSALYLCASSSRTGGTYNEQFFGPGTRLTVL.

The genes are TRBV4-3 and TRBJ2-2; 8 nucleotides align to TRBD1. The germline CDR1 and CDR2 sequences are LGHNA and YSLEER. J lost 3 bases, V lost 4 bases, and 7 bases had no gene match. The CDR3 sequence is 16 residues long. CDR3 region: CASSPRQGPHTGELFF. The CDR3 nucleotides are TGCGCCAGCAGCCCCCGACAGGGGCCGCACACCGGGGAGCTGTTTTTT.

This clone was found a few times. The chain carries TRBV7-2 and TRBJ2-7; 7 bases line up with TRBD2. Germline V gives CDR1 SGHTA, CDR2 FQGNSA. CDR3 length: 16 residues. The V segment lost 0 bases and the J segment 2 bases; nucleotides outside the gene matches: 7. CDR3 sequence (DNA): TGTGCCAGCAGCTTAGCGAACCTAGCGGTAACCTACGAGCAGTACTTC. It codes for CASSLANLAVTYEQYF. Drawing the rest from reference TRBV7-2 and TRBJ2-7, the complete variable domain is GAGVSQSPSNKVTEKGKDVELRCDPISGHTALYWYRQSLGQGLEFLIYFQGNSAPDKSGLPSDRFSAERTGGSVSTLTIQRTQQEDSAVYLCASSLANLAVTYEQYFGPGTRLTVT.

The chain recombines TRBV29-1 with TRBJ1-3; D gene unclear. CDR3 length: 13 residues. Germline loops: CDR1 SQVTM, CDR2 ANQGSEA. Trimming took 4 bases from V and 0 from J, leaving 7 bases between them. CDR3 sequence: CSVASSSGNTIYF. The CDR3 nucleotides are TGCAGCGTTGCTAGTAGCTCTGGAAACACCATATATTTT. Full variable domain (remainder filled in from reference TRBV29-1 and TRBJ1-3): SAVISQKPSRDICQRGTSLTIQCQVDSQVTMMFWYRQQPGQSLTLIATANQGSEATYESGFVIDKFPISRPNLTFSTLTVSNMSPEDSSIYLCSVASSSGNTIYFGEGSWLTVV.

The chain joins TRBV7-2 to TRBJ1-2; maybe TRBD1 (6 bases). This CDR3 contains 15 residues. Germline V gene data show CDR1 as SGHTA and CDR2 as FQGNSA. V gave up 4 bases and J gave up 8 bases, with 20 bases separating them. DNA for the CDR3: TGTGCCAGCAGCTCAACCCCCCCCAGGGGCAGAGGCTACACCTTC. Translation gives CASSSTPPRGRGYTF.

A few counts support this clone. The chain links TRBV14 to TRBJ1-1; unclear D gene. The CDR3 is made up of 15 amino acids. CDR1 and CDR2 from the germline V gene are SGHDN and FVKESK. The V end was cut by 1 base, the J end by 2 bases, with 11 bases between. In DNA form, the CDR3 reads TGTGCCAGCAGCCAAGGGAGGGATTTTAACACTGAAGCTTTCTTT. Its protein product is CASSQGRDFNTEAFF. Together with reference TRBV14 and TRBJ1-1, the CDR3 gives the full variable domain: EAGVTQFPSHSVIEKGQTVTLRCDPISGHDNLYWYRRVMGKEIKFLLHFVKESKQDESGMPNNRFLAERTGGTYSTLKVQPAELEDSGVYFCASSQGRDFNTEAFFGQGTRLTVV.

This sequence joins TRBV7-2 and TRBJ1-1; no definite D call. Germline CDR1 and CDR2: SGHTA and FQGNSA. Trimming stripped 4 bases from V and 4 bases from J, with 10 bases between. This CDR3 contains 13 residues. The CDR3 reads CASSSGWATEAFF. The CDR3 DNA is TGTGCCAGCAGCTCTGGGTGGGCCACTGAAGCTTTCTTT.

Only a few counts were recorded for this clone. V gene TRBV28 combines with J gene TRBJ1-5; no definite D call. The CDR3 is made up of 14 amino acids. V lost 8 bases to trimming and J lost 1 base, with 12 bases between them. In germline, CDR1 is MDHEN, CDR2 SYDVKM. This chain's CDR3 is CASLRGQSNQPQHF. CDR3 DNA: TGTGCCAGCTTACGAGGGCAGAGCAATCAGCCCCAGCATTTT.

The rearrangement uses TRBV19 and TRBJ2-2, with 9 bases identical to TRBD2. Germline-derived CDR1 and CDR2 are LNHDA and SQIVND (reference sequence). The J segment lost 2 bases and the V segment lost 6 bases, leaving 7 bases of the junction unmatched. The CDR3 runs to 16 residues. This chain's CDR3 is CASRMGGRGNTGELFF. The CDR3 DNA reads TGTGCCAGTAGAATGGGCGGGAGGGGTAACACCGGGGAGCTGTTTTTT.

This clone was picked up one time. This CDR3 is CASSLAGEYTGELFF. CDR3 in DNA: TGTGCCAGCAGCCTGGCCGGGGAGTACACCGGGGAGCTGTTTTTT. The chain joins TRBV3-1 (or the pseudogene TRBV3-2) to TRBJ2-2; D possibly corresponds to TRBD2 (5 bases). Between the trimmed V and J ends, which lost 4 bases and 3 bases, there was a span of 12 bases. The CDR3 runs 15 residues. In germline, CDR1 is LGHDT, CDR2 YNNKEL (reference sequence).

The CDR3 is CASRKQGADTDTQYF. In nucleotides, the CDR3 is TGTGCCAGCAGGAAACAGGGAGCTGACACAGATACGCAGTATTTT. This chain connects TRBV9 to TRBJ2-3, with a tentative D call TRBD1 (6 bases). In germline, CDR1 is SGDLS, CDR2 YYNGEE. This CDR3 spans 15 amino acids. Trimming removed 5 bases at V and 2 bases at J, with 15 bases between.

The chain combines TRBV7-2 with TRBJ1-1, with 7 bases lining up with TRBD1. Germline loops: CDR1 SGHTA, CDR2 FQGNSA. The CDR3 is made up of 14 amino acids. Germline trimming cut 1 base from V and 8 bases from J; bases unmatched to any gene: 7. The chain's CDR3 is CASSLGVSDREAFF. CDR3 DNA sequence: TGTGCCAGCAGCTTAGGGGTATCGGACAGGGAAGCTTTCTTT.

This clone was counted a few times. The chain is built from TRBV7-9 and TRBJ2-1; maybe TRBD1 (5 bases). V was clipped by 2 bases and J by 7 bases, with 15 bases between them. The CDR3 spans 15 residues. In germline, CDR1 is SEHNR, CDR2 FQNEAQ (reference sequence). In DNA, the CDR3 is TGTGCCAGCAGCTTAATAGAAAAGGGGCGGAATGAGCAGTTCTTC. This gives the protein CASSLIEKGRNEQFF. Full variable domain (rest looked up from reference TRBV7-9 and TRBJ2-1): DTGVSQNPRHKITKRGQNVTFRCDPISEHNRLYWYRQTLGQGPEFLTYFQNEAQLEKSRLLSDRFSAERPKGSFSTLEIQRTEQGDSAMYLCASSLIEKGRNEQFFGPGTRLTVL.

This clone turned up a few times. CDR3 protein: CASSLVAAPQETQYF. The CDR3 region has the DNA TGTGCCAGCAGCTTAGTAGCCGCACCTCAAGAGACCCAGTACTTC. The chain recombines TRBV7-6 with TRBJ2-5, with D unclear. V gave up 1 base and J gave up 2 bases, with 11 bases separating them. The CDR3 runs to 15 residues. The germline CDR1 and CDR2 sequences are SGHVS and FNYEAQ.

V usage is TRBV6-6 and J usage is TRBJ1-4; TRBD1 aligns across 9 bases. J lost 12 bases, V lost 8 bases, and 10 bases had no gene match. In germline, CDR1 is MNHNY, CDR2 SVGAGI (reference sequence). There are 13 residues in the CDR3. The CDR3 protein is CASGPGQGRELFF. The CDR3 DNA follows: TGTGCCAGCGGACCGGGACAGGGACGAGAACTGTTTTTT.

V gene TRBV18 combines with J gene TRBJ2-7, with TRBD2 as a possible D gene (6 bases). The germline V gene has CDR1 KGHSH and CDR2 LQKENI. V lost 2 bases and J 7 bases, leaving 18 bases between the germline ends. The CDR3 runs 15 residues. CDR3 sequence reads: CASSPEGGEAVEQYF. The DNA for the CDR3 is TGTGCCAGCTCACCAGAAGGCGGGGAGGCGGTTGAGCAGTACTTC.

The V call is TRBV4-3, the J call TRBJ2-3; TRBD2 matches 12 bases. The CDR3 totals 16 residues. The V segment lost 4 bases and the J segment 5 bases; nucleotides outside the gene matches: 7. The V gene's germline CDR1 is LGHNA and CDR2 YSLEER. The CDR3 DNA is TGCGCCAGCAGCCCCCGACTAGCGGGAGTGGAAGATACGCAGTATTTT. Protein: CASSPRLAGVEDTQYF.

V is TRBV18 and J is TRBJ1-1, with a possible D match to TRBD1 (5 bases). Trimming left V 2 bases short and J 3 bases short, with 7 bases between. CDR1 KGHSH and CDR2 LQKENI come from the germline V gene. This CDR3 has 13 amino acids. CDR3 sequence (DNA): TGTGCCAGCTCACCAACGGGGGACACTGAAGCTTTCTTT. It yields the protein CASSPTGDTEAFF.

This chain joins TRBV19 and TRBJ1-5; a weak D match, TRBD1 (5 bases). The ends were cut back, 4 bases at V and 2 bases at J, with 12 bases in the middle. There are 15 residues in the CDR3. Germline V gene sequence: CDR1 LNHDA, CDR2 SQIVND (reference sequence). Here the CDR3 reads CASSNTGSGNQPQHF. CDR3 nucleotides: TGTGCCAGTAGTAATACAGGTTCAGGCAATCAGCCCCAGCATTTT.

The genes are TRBV2 and TRBJ1-5; D is unclear. V lost 8 bases and J 6 bases, leaving 17 bases between the germline ends. Germline assignment: CDR1 SNHLY and CDR2 FYNNEI. CDR3 length: 14 residues. The CDR3 DNA reads TGTGCCAGCCGAGGGATCTCGGCGGGTCAGCCCCAGCATTTT. Amino acids: CASRGISAGQPQHF. Supplemented by reference TRBV2 and TRBJ1-5, the full variable domain reads EPEVTQTPSHQVTQMGQEVILRCVPISNHLYFYWYRQILGQKVEFLVSFYNNEISEKSEIFDDQFSVERPDGSNFTLKIRSTKLEDSAMYFCASRGISAGQPQHFGDGTRLSIL.

This clone turned up a few times. At the DNA level, this CDR3 is encoded by other sequences in the same sample as well. The V call is TRBV18, the J call TRBJ1-6, with no clear D. The CDR3 is 14 residues long. Trimming took 3 bases from V and 7 from J, leaving 10 bases between them. Looked up from germline, CDR1 is KGHSH and CDR2 is LQKENI. CDR3 residues: CASSPGGRNSPLHF. The CDR3 coding sequence is TGTGCCAGCTCACCCGGAGGGAGGAATTCACCCCTCCACTTT.

The chain carries TRBV6-2 or TRBV6-3 and TRBJ1-2, with D uncertain. The CDR3 runs 17 residues. Deletions cut 5 bases from V and 4 bases from J, with 23 bases between. CDR1 is MNHEY, CDR2 SVGEGT, per germline. The CDR3 DNA reads TGTGCCAGCAGTCCCACGGGTGTTCATTCCAATTCCTATGGCTACACCTTC. Residues: CASSPTGVHSNSYGYTF.

V usage is TRBV7-2 and J usage is TRBJ1-4; D is possibly TRBD1 (5 bases). V was pared by 7 bases and J by 3 bases, with 12 bases between. CDR3 length equals 14 residues. Germline V gives CDR1 SGHTA, CDR2 FQGNSA. CDR3 coding DNA: TGTGCCAGCACCTGGGGCACGGCTAATGAAAAACTGTTTTTT. Protein sequence: CASTWGTANEKLFF.

The chain has TRBV28 and TRBJ2-3; 7 nucleotides align to TRBD2. V lost 6 bases and J lost 1; bases outside the gene matches: 4. This CDR3 region has 14 residues. Germline CDR1 reads MDHEN; CDR2 reads SYDVKM. CDR3 bases: TGTGCCAGCAGCCATACTAGCGGCACAGATACGCAGTATTTT. This translates into CASSHTSGTDTQYF.

Notes on this clone: At one of its ends the junction is not consistent with the germline gene, which may arise from a read error. The rearrangement links TRBV15 to TRBJ1-6; D is possibly TRBD1 (5 bases). The germline V gene has CDR1 LNHNV and CDR2 YYDKDF (reference sequence). The CDR3 sequence is 12 residues long. The DNA for the CDR3 is TGTGCCACCAGCGGGGGACTTAACCCCCCCCACTTT. This codes for CATSGGLNPPHF.